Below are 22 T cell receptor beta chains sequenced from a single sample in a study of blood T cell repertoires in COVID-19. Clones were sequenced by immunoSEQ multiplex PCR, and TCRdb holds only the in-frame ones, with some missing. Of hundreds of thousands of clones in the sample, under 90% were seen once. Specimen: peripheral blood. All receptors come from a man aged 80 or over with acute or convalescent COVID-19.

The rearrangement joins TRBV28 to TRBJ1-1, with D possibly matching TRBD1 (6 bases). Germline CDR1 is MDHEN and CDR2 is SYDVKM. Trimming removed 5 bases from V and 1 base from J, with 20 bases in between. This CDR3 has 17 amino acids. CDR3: CASSLWTSGARNTEAFF. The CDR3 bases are TGTGCCAGCAGTCTCTGGACATCAGGGGCAAGGAACACTGAAGCTTTCTTT.

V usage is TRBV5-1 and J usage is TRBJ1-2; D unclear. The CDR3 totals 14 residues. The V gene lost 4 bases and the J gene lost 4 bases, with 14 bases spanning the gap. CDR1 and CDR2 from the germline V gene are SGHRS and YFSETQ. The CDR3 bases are TGCGCCAGCAGCACCGGGTCGGGGTCCTATGGCTACACCTTC. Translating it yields CASSTGSGSYGYTF. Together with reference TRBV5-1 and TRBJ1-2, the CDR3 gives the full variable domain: KAGVTQTPRYLIKTRGQQVTLSCSPISGHRSVSWYQQTPGQGLQFLFEYFSETQRNKGNFPGRFSGRQFSNSRSEMNVSTLELGDSALYLCASSTGSGSYGYTFGSGTRLTVV.

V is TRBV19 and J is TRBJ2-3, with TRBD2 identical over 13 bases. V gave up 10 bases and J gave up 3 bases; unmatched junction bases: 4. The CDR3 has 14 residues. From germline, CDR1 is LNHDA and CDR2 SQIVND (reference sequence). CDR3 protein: CATQLAGGTDTQYF. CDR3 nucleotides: TGTGCCACTCAACTAGCGGGAGGGACAGATACGCAGTATTTT.

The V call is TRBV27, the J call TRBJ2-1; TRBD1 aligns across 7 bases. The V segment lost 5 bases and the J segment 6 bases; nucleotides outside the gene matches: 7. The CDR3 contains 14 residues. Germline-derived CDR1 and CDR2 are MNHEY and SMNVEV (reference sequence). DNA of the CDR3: TGTGCCAGCAGTCCTAGGACAGGCTTCAATGAGCAGTTCTTC. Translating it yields CASSPRTGFNEQFF.

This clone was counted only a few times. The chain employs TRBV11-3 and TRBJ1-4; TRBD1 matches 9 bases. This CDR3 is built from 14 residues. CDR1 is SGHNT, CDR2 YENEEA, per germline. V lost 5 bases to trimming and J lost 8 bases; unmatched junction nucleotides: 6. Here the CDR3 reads CASSLGTGLEKLFF. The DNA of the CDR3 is TGTGCCAGCAGCCTCGGGACAGGGCTAGAAAAACTGTTTTTT.

The CDR3 spells CASSTTGRGEAFF. The DNA for the CDR3 is TGTGCCAGCAGTACCACAGGTAGGGGCGAAGCTTTCTTT. The chain uses TRBV27 and TRBJ1-1; D possibly corresponds to TRBD1 (5 bases). CDR1 MNHEY and CDR2 SMNVEV come from the germline V gene (reference sequence). With 5 bases removed from V and 8 bases from J, the gap between germline ends came to 15 bases. The CDR3 covers 13 residues.

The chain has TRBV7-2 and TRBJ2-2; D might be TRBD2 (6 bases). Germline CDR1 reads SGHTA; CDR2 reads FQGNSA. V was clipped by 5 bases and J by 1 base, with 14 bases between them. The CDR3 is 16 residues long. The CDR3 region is CASSRTGGKNTGELFF. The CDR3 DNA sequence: TGTGCCAGCAGCCGCACGGGCGGGAAGAACACCGGGGAGCTGTTTTTT.

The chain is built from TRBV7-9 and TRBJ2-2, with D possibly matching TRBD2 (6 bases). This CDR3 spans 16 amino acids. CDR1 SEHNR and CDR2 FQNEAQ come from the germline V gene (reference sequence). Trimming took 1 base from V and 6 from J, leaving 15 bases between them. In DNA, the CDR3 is TGTGCCAGCAGCTTAGGGCTGGCTAGCGAGGCCGGGGAGCTGTTTTTT. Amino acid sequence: CASSLGLASEAGELFF.

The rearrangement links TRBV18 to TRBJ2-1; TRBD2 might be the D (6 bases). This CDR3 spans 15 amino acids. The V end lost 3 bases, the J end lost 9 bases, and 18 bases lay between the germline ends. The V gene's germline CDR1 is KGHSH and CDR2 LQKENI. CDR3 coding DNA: TGTGCCAGCTCACCCTCTTGGACGGGAGTTGGTGAGCAGTTCTTC. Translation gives CASSPSWTGVGEQFF.

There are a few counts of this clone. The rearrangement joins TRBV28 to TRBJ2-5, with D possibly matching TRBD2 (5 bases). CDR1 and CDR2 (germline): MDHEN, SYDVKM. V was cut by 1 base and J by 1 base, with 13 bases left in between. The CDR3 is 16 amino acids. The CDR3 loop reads CASSLYLQRLQETQYF. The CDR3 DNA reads TGTGCCAGCAGTTTATATCTCCAGCGGCTCCAAGAGACCCAGTACTTC.

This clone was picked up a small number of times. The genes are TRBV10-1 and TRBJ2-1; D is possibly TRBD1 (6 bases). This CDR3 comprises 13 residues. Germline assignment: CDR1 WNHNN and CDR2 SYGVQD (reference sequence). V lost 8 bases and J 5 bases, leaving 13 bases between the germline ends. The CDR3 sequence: CASEGVPDNEQFF. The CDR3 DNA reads TGCGCCAGCGAGGGGGTCCCCGACAATGAGCAGTTCTTC.

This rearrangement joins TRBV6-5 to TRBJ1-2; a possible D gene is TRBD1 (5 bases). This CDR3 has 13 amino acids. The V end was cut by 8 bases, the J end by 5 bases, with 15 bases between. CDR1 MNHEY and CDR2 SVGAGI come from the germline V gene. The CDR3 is CASRQTEPYGYTF. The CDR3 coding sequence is TGTGCCAGCCGACAGACAGAGCCGTATGGCTACACCTTC.

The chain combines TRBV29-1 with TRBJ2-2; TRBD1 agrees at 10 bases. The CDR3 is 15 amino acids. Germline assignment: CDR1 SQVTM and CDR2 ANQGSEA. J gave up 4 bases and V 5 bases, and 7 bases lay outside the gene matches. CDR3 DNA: TGCAGCGTTATGACAGGGGGCCGTGGCACCGGGGAGCTGTTTTTT. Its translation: CSVMTGGRGTGELFF.

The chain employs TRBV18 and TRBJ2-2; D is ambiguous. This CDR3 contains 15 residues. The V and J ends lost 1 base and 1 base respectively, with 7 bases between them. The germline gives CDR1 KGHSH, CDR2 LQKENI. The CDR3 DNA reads TGTGCCAGCTCACCACGCCAGATGAACACCGGGGAGCTGTTTTTT. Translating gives CASSPRQMNTGELFF.

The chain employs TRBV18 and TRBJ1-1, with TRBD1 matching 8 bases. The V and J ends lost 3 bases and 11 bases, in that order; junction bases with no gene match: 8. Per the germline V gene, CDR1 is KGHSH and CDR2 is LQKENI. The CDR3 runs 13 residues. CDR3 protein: CASSPGEDRGAFF. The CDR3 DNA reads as TGTGCCAGCTCACCTGGGGAAGACAGGGGTGCTTTCTTT.

CDR3 loop: CASSQAGGSSGNTIYF. The CDR3 DNA reads as TGCGCCAGCAGCCAAGCTGGGGGGAGCTCTGGAAACACCATATATTTT. The V call is TRBV4-1, the J call TRBJ1-3; a weak D match, TRBD1 (5 bases). Trimming took off 1 base at V and 0 bases at J, with 10 bases between the two ends. Germline CDR1 is MGHRA and CDR2 is YSYEKL. The CDR3 is 16 amino acids.

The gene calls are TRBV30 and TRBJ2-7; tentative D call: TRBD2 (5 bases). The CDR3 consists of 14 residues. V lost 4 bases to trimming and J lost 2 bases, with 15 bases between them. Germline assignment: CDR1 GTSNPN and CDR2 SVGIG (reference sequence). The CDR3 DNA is TGTGCCTGGAACCCCGCGGGCAACCCCTACGAGCAGTACGTC. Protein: CAWNPAGNPYEQYV.

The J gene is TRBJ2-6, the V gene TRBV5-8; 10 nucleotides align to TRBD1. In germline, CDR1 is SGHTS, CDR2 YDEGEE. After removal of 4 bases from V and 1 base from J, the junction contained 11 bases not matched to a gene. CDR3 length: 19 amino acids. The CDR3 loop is CASSAWGGQGLSGANVLTF. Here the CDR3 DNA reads TGTGCCAGCAGCGCCTGGGGGGGACAGGGGTTGTCTGGGGCCAACGTCCTGACTTTC.

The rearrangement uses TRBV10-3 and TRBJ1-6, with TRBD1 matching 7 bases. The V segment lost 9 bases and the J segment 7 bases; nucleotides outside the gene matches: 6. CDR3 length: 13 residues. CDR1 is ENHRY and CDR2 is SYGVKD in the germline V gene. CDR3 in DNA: TGTGCCATGCGGGACAGCGTAAATTCACCCCTCCACTTT. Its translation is CAMRDSVNSPLHF.

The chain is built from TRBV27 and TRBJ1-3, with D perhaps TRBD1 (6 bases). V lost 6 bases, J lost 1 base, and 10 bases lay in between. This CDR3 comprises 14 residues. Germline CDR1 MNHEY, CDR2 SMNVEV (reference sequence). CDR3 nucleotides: TGTGCCAGCAGGTCCCAGGGGTCTGGAAACACCATATATTTT. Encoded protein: CASRSQGSGNTIYF.

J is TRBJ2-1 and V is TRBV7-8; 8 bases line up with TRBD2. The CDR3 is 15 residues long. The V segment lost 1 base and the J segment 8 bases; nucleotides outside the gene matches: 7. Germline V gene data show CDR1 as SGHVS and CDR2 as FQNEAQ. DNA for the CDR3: TGTGCCAGCAGCTTAGTCGCCGGGACTAGGGATGAGCAGTTCTTC. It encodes CASSLVAGTRDEQFF.

The CDR3 loop reads CASSYSVGVDEKLFF. CDR3 nucleotides: TGTGCCAGCAGTTACTCGGTAGGGGTGGATGAAAAACTGTTTTTT. The genes are TRBV6-6 and TRBJ1-4; weak D call: TRBD1 (5 bases). Germline loops: CDR1 MNHNY, CDR2 SVGAGI (reference sequence). Trimming took off 0 bases at V and 6 bases at J, with 11 bases between the two ends. The CDR3 runs 15 residues.